What follows are 2 T cell receptor beta chains derived from one specimen sequenced in a study of response to subunit inactivated influenza vaccine. Using its own MiXCR run on the RT-PCR reads, TCRdb lists one record per CDR3 protein. Among 550,000 to 650,000 distinct CDR3 sequences listed, 12% were seen once. Sequenced material: PBMCs from blood, taken on the day of vaccination. Source of these receptors: a man in his fifties or sixties who received an inactivated influenza vaccine.

This clonotype was counted at least ten times. Written as DNA, the CDR3 is TGTGCCAGCAGCTTAGCTTCAGAGACCCAGTACTTC. It codes for CASSLASETQYF. The V call is TRBV7-9, the J call TRBJ2-5; D is uncertain. Germline V gene lookup returns CDR1 SEHNR and CDR2 FQNEAQ (reference sequence). CDR3 length: 12 amino acids. Deletions cut 0 bases from V and 4 bases from J, with 3 bases between.

The V gene is TRBV24-1, the J gene TRBJ2-1; 9 bases are a match to TRBD2. The V and J ends lost 5 bases and 6 bases, in that order; junction bases with no gene match: 10. The CDR3 spans 16 residues. From germline, CDR1 is KGHDR and CDR2 SFDVKD. DNA of the CDR3: TGTGCCACCAGTGGGGTGACTAGCGGCCGTCTCAATGAGCAGTTCTTC. Protein sequence: CATSGVTSGRLNEQFF.